This T cell receptor beta chain was recorded in a study of T-cell memory formation after mild COVID-19. Regarding the study as a whole: Clones that got smaller from day 15 to 85 had even CD4/CD8, while clones growing later tipped toward CD4+. Several responding clones turned up in pre-infection memory, indicating that cross-reactive memory may have taken part. CD4+ contracting clones lay mainly in CM and EM, CD8+ ones in EMRA.

This clonotype occurred a few times. Its antigen is unknown. The CDR3 runs 14 residues. Trimming stripped 5 bases from V and 1 base from J, with 11 bases between. Germline loops: CDR1 GTSNPN, CDR2 SVGIG (reference sequence). TCRdb recomputed calls from the 5' RACE reads with MiXCR, one row per CDR3 protein. The repertoire includes about 560,000 distinct CDR3 sequences, about 20% of them detected once, and roughly 8.1% sits in the top ten. This receptor was taken from an adult woman who had mild COVID-19 (a few samples of this study predate the infection). Cell type and time point are not known. The V call is TRBV30, the J call TRBJ2-2, with a tentative D call TRBD2 (5 bases). The specimen was PBMCs or a T cell subset sorted from them (not recorded which). Written as DNA, the CDR3 is TGTGCCTGGGCGGGCGGAATGAACACCGGGGAGCTGTTTTTT. Residues: CAWAGGMNTGELFF.